The 6 T cell receptor beta chains presented below share a single source sample, sequenced in a study of T cell changes during pregnancy in multiple sclerosis. Produced via immunoSEQ multiplex PCR; TCRdb's table is partial and in-frame only. This sample carries about 89,000 clones, 90% to 95% of them seen once, and the ten largest clones take 0.7% to 0.95%. The sequencing here drew on peripheral blood, taken in the third trimester of pregnancy. These receptors came from a female donor with multiple sclerosis, enrolled in a pregnancy study.

J is TRBJ2-7 and V is TRBV30; no clear D gene. The germline V gene encodes CDR1 GTSNPN and CDR2 SVGIG (reference sequence). The CDR3 totals 14 residues. Deletions cut 2 bases from V and 0 bases from J, with 11 bases between. CDR3 loop: CAWSLLVGSYEQYF. CDR3 nucleotide sequence: TGTGCCTGGAGTTTACTGGTCGGCTCCTACGAGCAGTACTTC.

This clone was detected only once. CDR3 DNA: TGTGCCAGCAGCCTAATTCGGAATGAGCAGTTCTTC. Translating it yields CASSLIRNEQFF. The rearrangement joins TRBV5-6 to TRBJ2-1; D unclear. This CDR3 has 12 amino acids. Trimming took off 4 bases at V and 7 bases at J, with 9 bases between the two ends. Germline V gives CDR1 SGHDT, CDR2 YYEEEE.

The chain links TRBV2 to TRBJ2-2, with 11 bases matching TRBD2. The CDR3 covers 18 residues. The J segment lost 5 bases and the V segment lost 5 bases, leaving 13 bases of the junction unmatched. Germline loops: CDR1 SNHLY, CDR2 FYNNEI. The CDR3 is CASSTSLAGGRGTGELFF. CDR3 nucleotide sequence: TGTGCCAGCAGTACCAGCTTAGCGGGAGGGCGGGGGACCGGGGAGCTGTTTTTT.

The chain joins TRBV28 to TRBJ1-1; TRBD1 might be the D (5 bases). Germline CDR1 MDHEN, CDR2 SYDVKM. Trimming removed 6 bases from V and 3 bases from J, with 17 bases in between. This CDR3 contains 15 residues. The CDR3 sequence: CASSSPGGAYTEAFF. CDR3 DNA: TGTGCCAGCAGCTCCCCCGGAGGGGCTTACACTGAAGCTTTCTTT.

V gene TRBV30 combines with J gene TRBJ2-6, with D maybe TRBD2 (7 bases). The CDR3 extends over 17 amino acids. Trimming pared 4 bases from V and 0 bases from J, leaving 16 bases between. CDR1 and CDR2 from the germline V gene are GTSNPN and SVGIG (reference sequence). The CDR3 DNA reads as TGTGCCTGGAAGATTACAGGGAGGGCCTCTGGGGCCAACGTCCTGACTTTC. It codes for CAWKITGRASGANVLTF.

This clone was recorded once. The chain is built from TRBV14 and TRBJ1-2; D is possibly TRBD1 (6 bases). The V and J ends lost 4 bases and 4 bases respectively, with 13 bases between them. Per the germline V gene, CDR1 is SGHDN and CDR2 is FVKESK. The CDR3 extends over 14 amino acids. The CDR3 DNA reads as TGTGCCAGCAGCCCCTTCCGGACAGCCTATGGCTACACCTTC. This translates into CASSPFRTAYGYTF.